The rows below give T cell receptor beta chains drawn from one sample of a study of blood T cell repertoires in COVID-19. Profiled with immunoSEQ multiplex PCR; TCRdb holds only in-frame clones, not every one. The sample carries approximately 140,000 clones, 88% recorded once. Material: peripheral blood. Receptors originate from a human donor in a cohort sampled during active COVID-19. CDR3s include the opening cysteine and the closing phenylalanine or tryptophan. D genes are given only for firm matches. Clone size, where shown, is once, few, many, or a class for clones that have expanded.

16	TRBV5-6	NA	NA	TRBJ1-2	TGTGCCAGCAGCTTGGCGGTGGGCCCCTTAATTGGGGGCTACACCTTC	CASSLAVGPLIGGYTF
14	TRBV3-1/TRBV3-2	NA	NA	TRBJ2-1	TGTGCCAGCAGCCAAGTCCCAACAGGCCATGAGCAGTTCTTC	CASSQVPTGHEQFF
15	TRBV28	NA	NA	TRBJ1-3	TGTGCCACTATATTATCCGGCGGGACCGGAAACACCATATATTTT	CATILSGGTGNTIYF
17	TRBV7-2	NA	TRBD2	TRBJ2-3	TGTGCCAGCAGCTTAGTCTCTAGCGGGAGGGCCGGAGATACGCAGTATTTT	CASSLVSSGRAGDTQYF
16	TRBV6-2/TRBV6-3	NA	NA	TRBJ2-1	TGTGCCAGCAGTTACGGTCGTGGGAGCTCCTACAATGAGCAGTTCTTC	CASSYGRGSSYNEQFF
15	TRBV30	NA	NA	TRBJ2-5	TGTGCCTGGAGTCTTCCCTCAGGGATATTAGAGACCCAGTACTTC	CAWSLPSGILETQYF
13	TRBV19	NA	NA	TRBJ1-5	TGTGCCAGTAGTATATGGGAGAATCAGCCCCAGCATTTT	CASSIWENQPQHF
15	TRBV23-1	NA	TRBD2	TRBJ2-7	TGCGCCAGCAGTCCTCCGGGACTAGCCCACTACGAGCAGTACTTC	CASSPPGLAHYEQYF
13	TRBV30	NA	TRBD1	TRBJ1-1	TGTGCCTGGACCGCTGGGACAGACACTGAAGCTTTCTTT	CAWTAGTDTEAFF
16	TRBV7-9	NA	NA	TRBJ2-4	TGTGCCAGCAGCTTAGACGGGGGAATAGCCAAAAACATTCAGTACTTC	CASSLDGGIAKNIQYF
16	TRBV7-2	NA	NA	TRBJ2-4	TGTGCCAGCAGCTCTCGAGGGGGTCCAGACAAAAACATTCAGTACTTC	CASSSRGGPDKNIQYF
14	TRBV7-2	NA	NA	TRBJ1-2	TGTGCCAGCAGCTTAGGGAGACAGGCTGGAGGCTACACCTTC	CASSLGRQAGGYTF
14	TRBV6-5	NA	NA	TRBJ2-2	TGTGCCAGCAGCCTAGACGACCGCTCCGGGGAGCTGTTTTTT	CASSLDDRSGELFF
18	TRBV3-1/TRBV3-2	once	NA	TRBJ1-5	TGTGCCAGCAGCCAATCGGATCCACGAGGTTCCCGCAATCAGCCCCAGCATTTT	CASSQSDPRGSRNQPQHF
16	TRBV9	NA	NA	TRBJ2-1	TGTGCCAGCAGCTACGCAGGGGTCGGCTCCTACAATGAGCAGTTCTTC	CASSYAGVGSYNEQFF
17	TRBV11-2	NA	TRBD1	TRBJ2-3	TGTGCCAGCAGCTCGAGGACAGGGGGCTTGAGGGGAGATACGCAGTATTTT	CASSSRTGGLRGDTQYF
14	TRBV7-2	NA	NA	TRBJ2-2	TGTGCCAGCAGCTTATCGGGGATGACCGGGGAGCTGTTTTTT	CASSLSGMTGELFF
15	TRBV18	NA	NA	TRBJ2-2	TGTGCCAGCCTACTCGGGACATTGAACACCGGGGAGCTGTTTTTT	CASLLGTLNTGELFF
16	TRBV19	NA	TRBD2	TRBJ2-2	TGTGCCAGTAGTGTTAGACTAGCGGGAGAGCCCGGGGAGCTGTTTTTT	CASSVRLAGEPGELFF
14	TRBV18	NA	TRBD2	TRBJ2-7	TGTGCCAGCTCAATAGGACTAGCGGAGTACGAGCAGTACTTC	CASSIGLAEYEQYF
14	TRBV6-6	NA	TRBD1	TRBJ2-7	TGTGCCAGCAGTTTGGGGACAGTTCCCCCCGAGCAGTACTTC	CASSLGTVPPEQYF
15	TRBV11-2	few	NA	TRBJ2-1	TGTGCCAGCAGAGATCCACAGAGCTCCTACAATGAGCAGTTCTTC	CASRDPQSSYNEQFF
12	TRBV29-1	few	TRBD1	TRBJ1-1	TGTGGGACAGGCAACATGAACACTGAAGCTTTCTTT	CGTGNMNTEAFF
14	TRBV4-2	once	NA	TRBJ2-5	TGTGCCAGCAGCCAAGGTCCAGGGATAGAGACCCAGTACTTC	CASSQGPGIETQYF
15	TRBV3-1/TRBV3-2	once	TRBD1	TRBJ2-5	TGTGCCAGCAGCCAGACAGGGGTTAAATGGGAGACCCAGTACTTC	CASSQTGVKWETQYF
14	TRBV7-9	NA	TRBD1	TRBJ2-1	TGTGCCAGCAGCGTAAAGACAGGGGGCAATGAGCAGTTCTTC	CASSVKTGGNEQFF
13	TRBV6-5	NA	TRBD1	TRBJ1-2	TGTGCCAGCGCAAAGACAGGGGGCTATGGCTACACCTTC	CASAKTGGYGYTF
16	TRBV2	NA	TRBD2	TRBJ2-7	TGTGCCAGCAGGCAGGGACTAGCGGGGCGGGTCTACGAGCAGTACTTC	CASRQGLAGRVYEQYF
17	TRBV7-2	few	NA	TRBJ1-5	TGTGCCAGCAGCTTAGTTCTAGGAGGGGCGGGCAATCAGCCCCAGCATTTT	CASSLVLGGAGNQPQHF
16	TRBV7-6	NA	TRBD2	TRBJ2-3	TGTGCCAGCAGCTTAGGACTAGCGGGGAGCACAGATACGCAGTATTTT	CASSLGLAGSTDTQYF
14	TRBV30	NA	TRBD2	TRBJ2-1	TGTGCCTGGAGTAGGGAGGGCCTCGTCTATGAGCAGTTCTTC	CAWSREGLVYEQFF
13	TRBV25-1	NA	NA	TRBJ2-3	TGTGCCAGCAGTGACGGTTTCACAGATACGCAGTATTTT	CASSDGFTDTQYF
13	TRBV2	NA	NA	TRBJ1-5	TGTGCCAGCAGTGACAGGGGTTATCAGCCCCAGCATTTT	CASSDRGYQPQHF
15	TRBV19	NA	TRBD2	TRBJ2-7	TGTGCCAGTAGTATCCGGGGACTAGCGGTAGACGAGCAGTACTTC	CASSIRGLAVDEQYF